A selection of T cell receptor beta chains follows, all from one sample in a study of shared clonotypes between healthy human individuals. Here immunoSEQ multiplex PCR was the method, and the copy in TCRdb shows in-frame clones only, minus some. The sample yields hundreds of thousands of clones, roughly 79% seen once. The specimen sequenced was PBMCs. These receptors came from a woman between 40 and 50 years old in good health. Some clones in this sample may be carry-over from other donors' samples. Each CDR3 is given with its conserved first and last residue. Each record gives: V gene, J gene, clone size, D gene, CDR3 protein, CDR3 DNA. D genes are given only for firm matches. Clone size is stated in some rows and not others, as once, few, many or a class when expanded.

>TRBV25-1|TRBJ2-3|.|TRBD2
CASSEWVAGGIDTQYF
TGTGCCAGCAGTGAATGGGTAGCGGGAGGTATAGATACGCAGTATTTT
>TRBV7-7|TRBJ2-2|.|.
CASRGRTGELFF
TGTGCCAGCCGGGGGCGGACCGGGGAGCTGTTTTTT
>TRBV28|TRBJ2-7|.|TRBD2
CASSPPGLAGTDEQYF
TGTGCCAGCAGTCCCCCCGGACTAGCGGGTACGGACGAGCAGTACTTC
>TRBV9|TRBJ1-3|once|.
CASSVRGAENTIYF
TGTGCCAGCAGCGTTCGCGGGGCAGAAAACACCATATATTTT
>TRBV30|TRBJ2-5|.|TRBD1
CAWSPGTGGGETQYF
TGTGCCTGGAGCCCTGGGACAGGGGGAGGAGAGACCCAGTACTTC
>TRBV6-1|TRBJ2-3|once|.
CALMGDTDTQYF
TGTGCCCTCATGGGGGACACAGATACGCAGTATTTT
>TRBV5-1|TRBJ2-7|once|.
CASSSQGSGYEQYF
TGCGCCAGCAGCTCCCAGGGGAGCGGCTACGAGCAGTACTTC
>TRBV7-9|TRBJ2-7|.|TRBD1
CASSLGTGWLF
TGTGCCAGCAGCTTAGGGACAGGGTGGCTCTTC
>TRBV9|TRBJ2-5|.|.
CASSVGQQETQYF
TGTGCCAGCAGCGTGGGCCAACAAGAGACCCAGTACTTC
>TRBV7-3|TRBJ1-2|.|TRBD1
CASSPQGGDNYGYTF
TGTGCCAGCAGCCCACAGGGGGGCGATAACTATGGCTACACCTTC
>TRBV6-1|TRBJ2-2|few|.
CASREIRGTGELFF
TGTGCCAGCAGAGAGATCAGGGGAACCGGGGAGCTGTTTTTT
>TRBV27|TRBJ1-3|.|.
CASSSRVWGNTIYF
TGTGCCAGCAGTTCAAGGGTCTGGGGTAACACCATATATTTT
>TRBV12-2|TRBJ2-5|.|.
CASRLALQETQYF
TGTGCAAGTCGCTTAGCGCTCCAAGAGACCCAGTACTTC
>TRBV5-4|TRBJ2-3|.|.
CASSLAGTRGTDTQYF
TGTGCCAGCAGCTTGGCCGGAACTAGGGGCACAGATACGCAGTATTTT
>TRBV27|TRBJ2-7|.|TRBD1
CASRTGGSEQYF
TGTGCCAGCCGGACAGGGGGCTCCGAGCAGTACTTC
>TRBV28|TRBJ1-1|.|.
CASSPAGVRITEAFF
TGTGCCAGCAGTCCGGCGGGGGTGAGGATCACTGAAGCTTTCTTT
>TRBV7-3|TRBJ2-1|.|TRBD2
CASSFGLAGVYEQFF
TGTGCCAGCAGCTTCGGACTAGCGGGAGTCTATGAGCAGTTCTTC
>TRBV7-9|TRBJ1-2|.|.
CASSGYPWGGGYTF
TGTGCCAGCAGCGGCTACCCCTGGGGGGGTGGCTACACCTTC
>TRBV11-2|TRBJ2-1|.|TRBD2
CASSLDGTSAREQFF
TGTGCCAGCAGCTTAGATGGCACTAGCGCGCGGGAGCAGTTCTTC
>TRBV6-1|TRBJ1-4|.|TRBD1
CASTLGTGYNEKLFF
TGTGCCAGCACTCTCGGGACAGGATATAATGAAAAACTGTTTTTT
>TRBV7-2|TRBJ2-3|.|.
CASSLTGTFTDTQYF
TGTGCCAGCAGCTTGACCGGGACTTTCACAGATACGCAGTATTTT
>TRBV27|TRBJ2-2|.|.
CASSSQGNTGELFF
TGTGCCAGCAGTTCACAGGGGAACACCGGGGAGCTGTTTTTT
>TRBV29-1|TRBJ2-7|.|TRBD1
CSGGQPYEQYF
TGCAGCGGGGGACAGCCCTACGAGCAGTACTTC
>TRBV7-6|TRBJ2-1|.|.
CASSLEAASSYNEQFF
TGTGCCAGCAGCTTAGAGGCGGCGAGCTCCTACAATGAGCAGTTCTTC
>TRBV27|TRBJ2-1|.|.
CASSPRGIYNEQFF
TGTGCCAGCAGTCCCCGGGGTATCTACAATGAGCAGTTCTTC
>TRBV7-2|TRBJ2-3|.|.
CASSSYPGANTDTQYF
TGTGCCAGCAGCTCCTACCCAGGGGCCAACACAGATACGCAGTATTTT
>TRBV10-3|TRBJ1-2|.|TRBD1
CAISEGGTADLSFGYTF
TGTGCCATCAGTGAGGGGGGGACAGCCGATTTGTCGTTTGGCTACACCTTC
>TRBV5-4|TRBJ2-6|.|.
CASTTTTGANVLTF
TGTGCCAGCACCACCACTACTGGGGCCAACGTCCTGACTTTC
>TRBV10-1|TRBJ2-7|.|.
CASSEPSVESYEQYF
TGCGCCAGCAGTGAACCTAGCGTCGAATCCTACGAGCAGTACTTC
>TRBV6-4|TRBJ2-2|many|TRBD2
CASSGGETGELFF
TGTGCCAGCAGCGGGGGGGAGACCGGGGAGCTGTTTTTT
>TRBV2|TRBJ1-1|.|.
CASSERRAFF
TGTGCCAGCAGTGAAAGGAGGGCTTTCTTT
>TRBV7-7|TRBJ2-5|.|TRBD2
CASSLGRLAGGRGETQYF
TGTGCCAGCAGCTTAGGTCGACTAGCGGGAGGGAGGGGAGAGACCCAGTACTTC
>TRBV4-1|TRBJ1-4|.|.
CASSQDPQAATNEKLFF
TGCGCCAGCAGCCAAGATCCCCAGGCCGCAACTAATGAAAAACTGTTTTTT
>TRBV2|TRBJ2-1|.|.
CASSGQASYNEQFF
TGTGCCAGCAGTGGACAGGCCTCCTACAATGAGCAGTTCTTC
>TRBV10-1|TRBJ1-1|.|.
CASRQDEYAEAFF
TGCGCCAGCAGGCAGGACGAGTATGCTGAAGCTTTCTTT
>TRBV19|TRBJ1-1|.|.
CASRTGPNTEAFF
TGTGCCAGTAGGACCGGACCGAACACTGAAGCTTTCTTT
>TRBV29-1|TRBJ2-5|.|.
CSVTRAPSETQYF
TGCAGCGTTACCCGGGCCCCATCAGAGACCCAGTACTTC
>TRBV5-4|TRBJ2-5|.|.
CASSRKDGERREQYF
TGTGCCAGCAGCAGGAAGGACGGAGAGCGAAGGGAGCAGTACTTC
>TRBV5-1|TRBJ2-5|.|.
CASSLTEETQYF
TGCGCCAGCAGCTTGACGGAAGAGACCCAGTACTTC
>TRBV5-4|TRBJ2-5|.|.
CASSYRSAVTQYF
TGTGCCAGCAGCTACAGGAGCGCGGTGACCCAGTACTTC
>TRBV29-1|TRBJ2-2|once|.
CSVLGGYTGELFF
TGCAGCGTTCTGGGGGGATACACCGGGGAGCTGTTTTTT
>TRBV28|TRBJ2-1|.|.
CASSSPRREATIGQFF
TGTGCCAGCAGCTCACCTAGACGGGAAGCCACGATTGGGCAGTTCTTC
>TRBV5-1|TRBJ2-6|.|TRBD1
CASSRDRASGANVLTF
TGCGCCAGCAGCCGGGACAGGGCCTCTGGGGCCAACGTCCTGACTTTC
>TRBV27|TRBJ2-1|.|TRBD1
CASIATGVRSYNEQFF
TGTGCCAGCATCGCGACAGGGGTCCGCTCCTACAATGAGCAGTTCTTC
>TRBV7-9|TRBJ2-2|.|.
CASSFYTGELFF
TGTGCCAGCAGTTTTTACACCGGGGAGCTGTTTTTT
>TRBV2|TRBJ2-1|once|.
CATSRERATYNEQFF
TGTGCCACGAGCCGGGAGAGGGCTACCTACAATGAGCAGTTCTTC
>TRBV25-1|TRBJ2-2|.|.
CASSLHAWTGELFF
TGTGCCAGCAGTTTACACGCGTGGACCGGGGAGCTGTTTTTT
>TRBV27|TRBJ2-2|.|.
CASRPLTVRNTGELFF
TGTGCCAGCAGACCTTTGACGGTTCGGAACACCGGGGAGCTGTTTTTT
>TRBV9|TRBJ2-2|.|.
CASSVEPMYTGELFF
TGTGCCAGCAGCGTAGAACCCATGTACACCGGGGAGCTGTTTTTT
>TRBV9|TRBJ2-1|.|.
CASSGGSALTGNEQFF
TGTGCCAGCAGCGGGGGGTCGGCCCTTACGGGCAATGAGCAGTTCTTC
>TRBV11-2|TRBJ2-7|.|.
CASSLGGEVPTYEQYF
TGTGCCAGCAGCTTAGGGGGCGAGGTACCGACCTACGAGCAGTACTTC
>TRBV28|TRBJ1-4|.|.
CASTDTLVRGTNEKLFF
TGTGCCAGCACCGACACCCTCGTTCGGGGAACTAATGAAAAACTGTTTTTT
>TRBV6-5|TRBJ2-1|.|.
CASRATLYNEQFF
TGTGCCAGCAGGGCTACCCTTTACAATGAGCAGTTCTTC
>TRBV12-2|TRBJ2-7|.|.
CASRFSYEQYF
TGTGCAAGTCGCTTCTCTTACGAGCAGTACTTC
>TRBV6-1|TRBJ2-7|.|TRBD2
CASSNRDYNYEQYF
TGTGCCAGCAGTAACCGGGACTATAACTACGAGCAGTACTTC
>TRBV7-9|TRBJ2-5|.|.
CASSSRQERLETQYF
TGTGCCAGCAGCTCCAGACAGGAACGATTGGAGACCCAGTACTTC
>TRBV5-1|TRBJ2-5|.|.
CASSSTGPQETQYF
TGCGCCAGCAGCTCTACAGGTCCCCAAGAGACCCAGTACTTC
>TRBV7-8|TRBJ2-7|few|.
CASSSQVGQYEQYF
TGTGCCAGCAGCTCCCAGGTGGGGCAATACGAGCAGTACTTC
>TRBV7-2|TRBJ2-7|few|.
CASSLGHSNYEQYF
TGTGCCAGCAGCTTGGGTCACAGCAACTACGAGCAGTACTTC
>TRBV19|TRBJ1-2|.|.
CASSTSWQPNYGYTF
TGTGCCAGTAGTACCTCCTGGCAGCCTAACTATGGCTACACCTTC